This T cell receptor beta chain was found in a study of cytomegalovirus exposure and HLA in healthy donors. Study overall: About 85 million unique TCRs from HLA-typed donors were held in an early release of data. Among the roughly 400 donors who were genotyped, 70% to 90% fell in the genetic ancestry cluster that is associated with self-reported Caucasian donors. Points from the study as a whole: In a later analysis, TCR beta V- and J-gene trimming showed a link to a missense DCLRE1C variant. Within an earlier analysis, most TCR beta V segments proved productive either about 87% or about 30% of the time.

This CDR3 has 16 residues. Amplification used 60 Vbeta primers and 13 Jbeta primers. Libraries were prepared by immunoSEQ multiplex PCR; TCRdb keeps only in-frame clonotypes and omits some of them. The table lists approximately 88,000 clones, 76% of them singletons. A note on this clone: Its antigen is as yet unknown.

This chain connects TRBV21-1 to TRBJ2-7; the table's D call, TRBD1, has no DNA check behind it. TRBV21-1 is listed as a pseudogene. The clonotype originates from a man younger than 40 in good health and CMV-seropositive. The sample consisted of PBMCs. The CDR3 DNA sequence: TGTGCCAGCAGCAAAGAGTGTGGGACAAGCTCCTACGAGCAGTACTTC. Encoded protein: CASSKECGTSSYEQYF.